Below, 29 T cell receptor beta chains from the same sample are listed, as sequenced in a study of T cells in Graves' hyperthyroidism and ophthalmopathy. TCR beta CDR3 region amplification was performed from RNA transcripts. When the TCR CDR3 underwent first-round RT-PCR, the HTBI primer set was used. MiXCR, applied by TCRdb to the multiplex PCR reads, yields one record per CDR3 protein. The table shows fewer than 800,000 distinct CDR3 sequences, with around 17% occurring only once. Sequencing was performed on blood. The receptors come from a man between 18 and 29 years old with Graves' hyperthyroidism.

This clonotype was picked up many times. J is TRBJ2-7 and V is TRBV6-1; unclear D gene. Between the trimmed V and J ends, which lost 0 bases and 3 bases, there was a span of 9 bases. The CDR3 loop spans 14 amino acids. Germline values: CDR1 MNHNS, CDR2 SASEGT. The CDR3, as DNA: TGTGCCAGCAGTGAAGCGGGTTCCCACTACGAGCAGTACTTC. As protein: CASSEAGSHYEQYF.

The CDR3 nucleotides read TGCAGTGCTAGAGATCTCATGCTCAAAAGCGGGGAGACCCAGTACTTC. Amino acid sequence: CSARDLMLKSGETQYF. This chain joins TRBV20-1 and TRBJ2-5, with a weak D call TRBD2 (6 bases). The V gene's germline CDR1 is DFQATT and CDR2 SNEGSKA (reference sequence). Trimming stripped 0 bases from V and 5 bases from J, with 19 bases between. There are 16 residues in the CDR3.

The chain links TRBV3-1 to TRBJ1-3; D is unresolved. Germline V CDR1 and CDR2: LGHDT, YNNKEL (reference sequence). The CDR3 sequence is 16 residues long. Deletions cut 0 bases from V and 0 bases from J, with 9 bases between. CDR3 bases: TGTGCCAGCAGCCAAGATCTTCAAAGCTCTGGAAACACCATATATTTT. Its translation: CASSQDLQSSGNTIYF.

There are many counts of this clonotype. This chain joins TRBV12-3 or TRBV12-4 and TRBJ2-1; no reliable D call. V lost 7 bases and J 8 bases, leaving 18 bases between the germline ends. The CDR3 contains 14 residues. The CDR3 sequence is CASNSGSRVHEQFF. The CDR3 DNA sequence: TGTGCCAGCAACTCTGGGTCCCGGGTCCATGAGCAGTTCTTC.

Ten or more counts support this clonotype. The CDR3 protein is CASSFSGQNTEAFF. CDR3 nucleotides: TGTGCCAGCAGTTTCTCGGGACAGAACACTGAAGCTTTCTTT. The chain uses TRBV12-3 or TRBV12-4 and TRBJ1-1; a possible D gene is TRBD1 (6 bases). This CDR3 is built from 14 residues. Trimming shortened V by 3 bases and J by 1 base, and 9 bases separated the two germline ends.

This clonotype was counted a few times. V usage is TRBV19 and J usage is TRBJ1-5, with TRBD1 as a possible D gene (5 bases). Trimming left V 3 bases short and J 9 bases short, with 12 bases between. Germline V gene sequence: CDR1 LNHDA, CDR2 SQIVND (reference sequence). This CDR3 spans 13 amino acids. The CDR3 loop reads CASSISGHRPQHF. In DNA, the CDR3 is TGTGCCAGTAGTATTTCAGGACATAGGCCCCAGCATTTT.

This clonotype has only a few counts. The J gene is TRBJ2-5, the V gene TRBV20-1; maybe TRBD2 (6 bases). Deletions cut 4 bases from V and 5 bases from J, with 14 bases between. CDR1 and CDR2 from the germline V gene are DFQATT and SNEGSKA (reference sequence). CDR3 size: 13 residues. The CDR3 protein is CSAISTSSETQYF. DNA for the CDR3: TGCAGTGCTATTTCGACTAGTTCCGAGACCCAGTACTTC.

This clonotype was recorded a few times. The genes are TRBV27 and TRBJ2-3; 12 bases fit TRBD2. After removal of 0 bases from V and 4 bases from J, the junction contained 8 bases not matched to a gene. The germline gives CDR1 MNHEY, CDR2 SMNVEV (reference sequence). This CDR3 has 18 amino acids. The CDR3 sequence is CASSLSPSSGRAPDTQYF. The CDR3 bases are TGTGCCAGCAGTTTATCACCGTCTAGCGGGAGGGCCCCAGATACGCAGTATTTT.

This clonotype was detected ten times or more. V is TRBV7-2 and J is TRBJ2-5; 7 bases agree with TRBD2. This CDR3 has 14 residues. The ends lost 8 bases at V and 2 bases at J; junction bases unmatched: 8. Looked up from germline, CDR1 is SGHTA and CDR2 is FQGNSA. The CDR3 protein is CASSGRGGQETQYF. CDR3 nucleotides: TGTGCCAGCTCGGGGAGGGGCGGGCAAGAGACCCAGTACTTC.

This clonotype has a count of ten or more. The chain joins TRBV6-2 or TRBV6-3 to TRBJ2-1; no clear D. Trimming left V 6 bases short and J 0 bases short, with 6 bases between. This CDR3 has 13 amino acids. Germline loops: CDR1 MNHEY, CDR2 SVGEGT. CDR3 amino acids: CASRFSSYNEQFF. CDR3 sequence (DNA): TGTGCCAGCAGGTTTAGCTCCTACAATGAGCAGTTCTTC.

This sequence joins TRBV7-8 and TRBJ2-1; tentatively, D is TRBD1 (5 bases). The V end lost 0 bases, the J end lost 7 bases, and 19 bases lay between the germline ends. Germline loops: CDR1 SGHVS, CDR2 FQNEAQ. CDR3 size: 17 residues. This CDR3 is CASSLASVSKGLNEQFF. The CDR3 DNA reads as TGTGCCAGCAGCTTAGCAAGCGTTTCGAAGGGGTTAAATGAGCAGTTCTTC.

This clonotype was observed many times. The J gene is TRBJ1-1, the V gene TRBV28; D not certain. This CDR3 region has 14 residues. Germline CDR1 and CDR2: MDHEN and SYDVKM. V was pared by 2 bases and J by 3 bases, with 10 bases between. DNA of the CDR3: TGTGCCAGCAGTTTAGGGCAGGCCCACACTGAAGCTTTCTTT. As protein: CASSLGQAHTEAFF.

This clonotype was counted between two and nine times. V and J are TRBV14 and TRBJ2-7; TRBD2 is a possible D gene (6 bases). This CDR3 has 14 amino acids. CDR1 and CDR2 (germline): SGHDN, FVKESK. V shed 1 base and J shed 2 bases, with 9 bases lying between them. Here the CDR3 DNA reads TGTGCCAGCAGCCAAGTACCGGGGGCCTACGAGCAGTACTTC. Amino acid sequence: CASSQVPGAYEQYF.

This chain uses TRBV29-1 with TRBJ2-7, with a possible D match to TRBD2 (5 bases). Germline-derived CDR1 and CDR2 are SQVTM and ANQGSEA. The V end lost 5 bases, the J end lost 7 bases, and 15 bases lay between the germline ends. The CDR3 totals 12 residues. This CDR3 reads CSVRAATGEQYF. The CDR3 nucleotides read TGCAGCGTTCGAGCAGCAACGGGGGAGCAGTACTTC.

To note about this clonotype: Germline is not matched at one junction end, which may reflect a read error. The chain joins TRBV5-1 to TRBJ2-7; TRBD2 matches at 7 bases. Germline V gene sequence: CDR1 SGHRS, CDR2 YFSETQ. The CDR3 covers 15 residues. This CDR3 reads CASSPREAGSYEQHF. The CDR3 DNA reads as TGCGCCAGCAGCCCAAGGGAAGCGGGATCCTACGAGCAGCACTTC. Looking up the rest from reference TRBV5-1 and TRBJ2-7 gives the full variable domain: KAGVTQTPRYLIKTRGQQVTLSCSPISGHRSVSWYQQTPGQGLQFLFEYFSETQRNKGNFPGRFSGRQFSNSRSEMNVSTLELGDSALYLCASSPREAGSYEQHFGPGTRLTVT.

This chain links TRBV2 with TRBJ2-1, with 11 nucleotides matching TRBD2. J was trimmed by 7 bases and V by 6 bases; bases with no gene match: 8. Germline V gene sequence: CDR1 SNHLY, CDR2 FYNNEI. The CDR3 totals 15 residues. The CDR3 spells CASRSELAGDNEQFF. The DNA of the CDR3 is TGTGCCAGCAGATCGGAACTAGCGGGAGATAATGAGCAGTTCTTC.

Comments on this clonotype: At one end the junction does not follow the germline gene, possibly because of a read error. V gene TRBV7-9 combines with J gene TRBJ2-6; maybe TRBD2 (6 bases). The CDR3 extends over 13 amino acids. CDR1 is SEHNR and CDR2 is FQNEAQ in the germline V gene (reference sequence). The CDR3 DNA reads TGCGCCAGCAGCCAGTACGGGAGCAACGTCCTGACTTTC. Translation gives CASSQYGSNVLTF.

The V call is TRBV12-3 or TRBV12-4, the J call TRBJ2-7; 7 nucleotides line up with TRBD2. This CDR3 is 14 amino acids long. The V and J ends lost 6 bases and 4 bases, in that order; junction bases with no gene match: 9. DNA of the CDR3: TGTGCCAGCAGGGACTCGGCTAGCGGTTACGAGCAGTACTTC. It yields the protein CASRDSASGYEQYF.

The sample holds many counts of this clonotype. CDR3 nucleotides: TGTGCCAGCTCACCATCCCCCGGGATTGGGACCCAGTACTTC. Encoded protein: CASSPSPGIGTQYF. The chain recombines TRBV18 with TRBJ2-5, with TRBD2 as a possible D gene (5 bases). Germline V gives CDR1 KGHSH, CDR2 LQKENI. The V gene lost 2 bases and the J gene lost 7 bases, with 14 bases spanning the gap. CDR3 length: 14 amino acids.

This clonotype was observed at least ten times. This chain connects TRBV28 to TRBJ2-2; TRBD2 matches 7 bases. Germline V CDR1 and CDR2: MDHEN, SYDVKM. V gave up 2 bases and J gave up 2 bases; unmatched junction bases: 5. This CDR3 has 16 residues. The DNA of the CDR3 is TGTGCCAGCAGTTTAAACAGACTAGCCAACACCGGGGAGCTGTTTTTT. This translates into CASSLNRLANTGELFF.

Many counts were recorded for this clonotype. The J gene is TRBJ1-5, the V gene TRBV12-3 or TRBV12-4, with 8 nucleotides matching TRBD1. With V trimmed by 4 bases and J by 4 bases, 12 bases remained unmatched. This CDR3 region has 17 residues. This CDR3 reads CASSSSIDRGGNQPQHF. CDR3 DNA sequence: TGTGCCAGCAGTTCCTCTATCGACAGGGGCGGGAATCAGCCCCAGCATTTT.

This clonotype showed up just a few times. V is TRBV6-2 or TRBV6-3 and J is TRBJ1-5, with 10 bases matching TRBD1. Germline CDR1 and CDR2: MNHEY and SVGEGT. The CDR3 covers 16 residues. V lost 1 base to trimming and J lost 6 bases; unmatched junction nucleotides: 6. CDR3 sequence: CASSYYGQGGVQPQHF. For the CDR3, the DNA is TGTGCCAGCAGTTACTATGGACAGGGGGGGGTTCAGCCCCAGCATTTT.

This clonotype occurred many times. V usage is TRBV6-1 and J usage is TRBJ1-2; D may be TRBD1 (6 bases). The CDR3 runs to 14 residues. Germline V gives CDR1 MNHNS, CDR2 SASEGT. With 6 bases removed from V and 3 bases from J, the gap between germline ends came to 14 bases. CDR3 nucleotide sequence: TGTGCCAGCAGCCAAGGGGGGGCCGACTATGGCTACACCTTC. As protein: CASSQGGADYGYTF.

This clonotype was seen more than once but under ten times. This chain connects TRBV20-1 to TRBJ1-5; 8 bases line up with TRBD1. CDR1 is DFQATT, CDR2 SNEGSKA, per germline (reference sequence). The CDR3 is 13 amino acids. As DNA, the CDR3 is TGCGGAGGGAGGACAGGGAAGGGTCAGCCCCAGCATTTT. Translated, it gives CGGRTGKGQPQHF.

This clonotype has more than one count but fewer than ten. The V and J genes are TRBV28 and TRBJ2-7, with D tentatively TRBD1 (5 bases). Germline CDR1 is MDHEN and CDR2 is SYDVKM. The CDR3 totals 14 residues. The V gene lost 5 bases and the J gene lost 2 bases, with 13 bases spanning the gap. CDR3 bases: TGTGCCAGCAGTGAAACAGGAAGTACCTACGAGCAGTACTTC. Its translation is CASSETGSTYEQYF.

This clonotype was seen only once. A much bigger clone sits one base away, suggesting this may be a read error. The chain links TRBV18 to TRBJ2-7; TRBD1 matches 10 bases. V was clipped by 3 bases and J by 6 bases; unmatched bases: 5. The CDR3 loop spans 14 amino acids. Looked up from germline, CDR1 is KGHSH and CDR2 is LQKENI. Here the CDR3 reads CASSPDRGVCEQYF. The CDR3, as DNA: TGTGCCAGCTCACCGGACAGGGGGGTCTGCGAGCAGTACTTC. Variable domain in full (rest from reference TRBV18 and TRBJ2-7): NAGVMQNPRHLVRRRGQEARLRCSPMKGHSHVYWYRQLPEEGLKFMVYLQKENIIDESGMPKERFSAEFPKEGPSILRIQQVVRGDSAAYFCASSPDRGVCEQYFGPGTRLTVT.

The table lists this clonotype with many counts. The chain couples TRBV27 to TRBJ1-6; D is possibly TRBD1 (5 bases). This CDR3 is built from 15 residues. The V gene lost 2 bases and the J gene lost 9 bases, with 14 bases spanning the gap. The germline gives CDR1 MNHEY, CDR2 SMNVEV (reference sequence). CDR3 DNA sequence: TGTGCCAGCAGTTTAATCCCGGTTGGGGGTTCACCCCTCCACTTT. The encoded protein is CASSLIPVGGSPLHF.

The chain is built from TRBV7-9 and TRBJ2-1; a possible D gene is TRBD2 (6 bases). The CDR3 contains 14 residues. Per germline, CDR1 SEHNR and CDR2 FQNEAQ (reference sequence). Trimming shortened V by 0 bases and J by 6 bases, and 9 bases separated the two germline ends. This chain's CDR3 is CASSLAILANEQFF. The CDR3 DNA sequence: TGTGCCAGCAGCTTAGCGATACTAGCCAATGAGCAGTTCTTC. Full variable domain (rest looked up from reference TRBV7-9 and TRBJ2-1): DTGVSQNPRHKITKRGQNVTFRCDPISEHNRLYWYRQTLGQGPEFLTYFQNEAQLEKSRLLSDRFSAERPKGSFSTLEIQRTEQGDSAMYLCASSLAILANEQFFGPGTRLTVL.

This clonotype was recorded at least ten times. The gene calls are TRBV11-3 and TRBJ2-5, with 10 bases identical to TRBD2. The CDR3 is 16 amino acids. Per germline, CDR1 SGHNT and CDR2 YENEEA. V trimming: 2 bases; J trimming: 5 bases; junction bases outside the gene matches: 8. The CDR3, as DNA: TGTGCCAGCAGCTTATGGTTAGGAGCGGGAGGGGAGACCCAGTACTTC. Residues: CASSLWLGAGGETQYF. Together with reference TRBV11-3 and TRBJ2-5, the CDR3 gives the full variable domain: EAGVVQSPRYKIIEKKQPVAFWCNPISGHNTLYWYLQNLGQGPELLIRYENEEAVDDSQLPKDRFSAERLKGVDSTLKIQPAELGDSAVYLCASSLWLGAGGETQYFGPGTRLLVL.